Here is one T cell receptor beta chain with its context. The antigen remains unidentified. Some clones are missing from TCRdb's copy, which holds only in-frame ones; the method was immunoSEQ multiplex PCR. The sample includes 120,000 or so clones, about 89% seen only once; the top ten take about 7.1%. Germline-derived CDR1 and CDR2 are PRHDT and FYEKMQ (reference sequence). The CDR3 runs 14 residues. The germline V and J ends were trimmed by 8 bases and 0 bases, with 10 bases remaining between them. This sample is part of a study of T cell responses to AZD1222 COVID-19 vaccine. Regarding the study as a whole: Spike-specific TCRs gained breadth and depth after people received two AZD1222 doses.

The material was peripheral blood, obtained 28 days after the second AZD1222 dose. The V call is TRBV13, the J call TRBJ2-2, with D possibly being TRBD1 (6 bases). The source is an adult who received the AZD1222 COVID-19 vaccine. The DNA of the CDR3 is TGTGCCAGCGTTGACAGGTCGAACACCGGGGAGCTGTTTTTT. The encoded protein is CASVDRSNTGELFF. Drawing the rest from reference TRBV13 and TRBJ2-2, the complete variable domain is AAGVIQSPRHLIKEKRETATLKCYPIPRHDTVYWYQQGPGQDPQFLISFYEKMQSDKGSIPDRFSAQQFSDYHSELNMSSLELGDSALYFCASVDRSNTGELFFGEGSRLTVL.